These T cell receptor beta chains were read from a single sample in a study of shared clonotypes between healthy human individuals. Data came from immunoSEQ multiplex PCR; TCRdb stores just in-frame clones and leaves some out. Of 2 million or so clones listed, 85% to 95% are singletons. The sequencing input was naive CD4+ T cells sorted from blood. The receptors originated from a man between 18 and 29 years old in good health. CDR3s include the opening cysteine and the closing phenylalanine or tryptophan. D genes are given only for firm matches. Clone size appears in some rows only: once, few, many, or a class for an expanded clone.

>TRBJ2-7|TRBV5-1|NA|NA
TGCGCCAGCAGCTTGCCGGGGCGCAGGGTTGAGCAGTACTTC
CASSLPGRRVEQYF
>TRBJ2-7|TRBV7-2|NA|TRBD1
TGTGCCAGCAGCTCTTGGGGACAGAACTACGAGCAGTACTTC
CASSSWGQNYEQYF
>TRBJ2-3|TRBV5-1|NA|NA
TGCGCCAGCAGCTTGTCCGCGGGATTAACAGATACGCAGTATTTT
CASSLSAGLTDTQYF
>TRBJ1-5|TRBV5-1|NA|NA
TGCGCCAGCAGCTTTCGAAAGGGCAGATGGGCAATCAAGCCCCAGCATTTT
CASSFRKGRWAIKPQHF
>TRBJ2-6|TRBV19|once|TRBD1
TGTGCCAGTAGCCCGGACAGGGGGATTAGCTCTGGGGCCAACGTCCTGACTTTC
CASSPDRGISSGANVLTF
>TRBJ2-6|TRBV18|NA|TRBD1
TGTGCCAGCTCCAATGGACAGGGGGCCTCCTCTGGGGCCAACGTCCTGACTTTC
CASSNGQGASSGANVLTF
>TRBJ2-7|TRBV10-3|once|TRBD1
TGTGCCATCACCGCGGACAGGGCGATGGAGCAGTACTTC
CAITADRAMEQYF
>TRBJ1-3|TRBV2|NA|NA
TGTGCCAGCAGTGAAGTTATCTTAGGGAATGTGGGTGGAAACACCATATATTTT
CASSEVILGNVGGNTIYF
>TRBJ2-1|TRBV4-3|NA|TRBD2
TGCGCCAGCAGCCCAAGATTCGTAAATAGCGGGCTTATGAATGAGCAGTTCTTC
CASSPRFVNSGLMNEQFF
>TRBJ1-2|TRBV9|once|TRBD1
TGTGCCAGCAGCGTTCAGGGACAGGACAGGGGAGGCTACACCTTC
CASSVQGQDRGGYTF
>TRBJ1-2|TRBV7-9|NA|NA
TGTGCCAGCAGCTCGGAGCAGGGCCCCACCTTC
CASSSEQGPTF
>TRBJ2-5|TRBV18|NA|NA
TGTGCCAGCTCAACGACGACGGGGGTAACACAAGAGACCCAGTACTTC
CASSTTTGVTQETQYF
>TRBJ1-2|TRBV6-5|NA|NA
TGTGCCAGCAGCCAGGGAAACTATGGCTACACCTTC
CASSQGNYGYTF
>TRBJ2-5|TRBV27|once|NA
TGTGCCAGCAGTTTATCGGGTTACCAAGAGACCCAGTACTTC
CASSLSGYQETQYF
>TRBJ2-2|TRBV27|NA|NA
TGTGCCAGCAGTCCAGGCCCCGGGGAGCTGTTTTTT
CASSPGPGELFF
>TRBJ2-7|TRBV6-6|NA|TRBD1
TGTGCCAGCAGCTTCGGACAGGGCAGCTACGAGCAGTACTTC
CASSFGQGSYEQYF
>TRBJ2-7|TRBV11-2|NA|TRBD2
TGTGCCAGCAGCAGCCTCAGACTAGCGGGATCCGGCGAGCAGTACTTC
CASSSLRLAGSGEQYF
>TRBJ1-2|TRBV6-1|NA|NA
TGTGCCAGCAGAAAAGCCGGGACTGGGGACTATGGCTACACCTTC
CASRKAGTGDYGYTF
>TRBJ2-7|TRBV27|NA|NA
TGTGCCAGCAGTTTAGTCGGGGCGCCCTACGAGCAGTACTTC
CASSLVGAPYEQYF